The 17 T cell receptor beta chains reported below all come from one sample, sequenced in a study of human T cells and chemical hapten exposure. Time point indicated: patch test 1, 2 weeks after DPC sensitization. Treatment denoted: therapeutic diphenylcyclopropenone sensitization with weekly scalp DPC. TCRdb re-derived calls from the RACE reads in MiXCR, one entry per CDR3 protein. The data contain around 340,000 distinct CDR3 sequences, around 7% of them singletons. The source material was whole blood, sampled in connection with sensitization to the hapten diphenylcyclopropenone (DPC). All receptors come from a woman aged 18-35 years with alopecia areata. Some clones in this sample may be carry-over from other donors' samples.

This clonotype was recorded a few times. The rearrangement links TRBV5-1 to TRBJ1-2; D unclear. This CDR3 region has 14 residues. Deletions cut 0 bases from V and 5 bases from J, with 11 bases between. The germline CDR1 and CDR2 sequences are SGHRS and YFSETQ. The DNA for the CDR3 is TGCGCCAGCAGCTTGGCTCAGGACCCTTATGGCTACACCTTC. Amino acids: CASSLAQDPYGYTF. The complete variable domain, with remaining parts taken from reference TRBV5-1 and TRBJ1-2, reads KAGVTQTPRYLIKTRGQQVTLSCSPISGHRSVSWYQQTPGQGLQFLFEYFSETQRNKGNFPGRFSGRQFSNSRSEMNVSTLELGDSALYLCASSLAQDPYGYTFGSGTRLTVV.

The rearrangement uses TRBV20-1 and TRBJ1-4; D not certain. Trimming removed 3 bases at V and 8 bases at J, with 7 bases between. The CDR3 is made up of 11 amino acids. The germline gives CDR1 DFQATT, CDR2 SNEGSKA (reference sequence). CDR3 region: CSASRWEKLFF. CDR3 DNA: TGCAGTGCTAGTCGGTGGGAAAAACTGTTTTTT.

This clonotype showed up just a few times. CDR3 coding DNA: TGTGCCAGCAGTCTGGGGACTAGCGGGGGCCGCTCCTACAATGAGCAGTTCTTC. It codes for CASSLGTSGGRSYNEQFF. The chain carries TRBV6-2 or TRBV6-3 and TRBJ2-1; 14 nucleotides match TRBD2. Germline loops: CDR1 MNHEY, CDR2 SVGEGT. The trim removed 5 bases at V and 0 bases at J, leaving 6 bases unmatched. This CDR3 has 18 amino acids.

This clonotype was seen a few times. In nucleotides, the CDR3 is TGTGCCAGCAGCCGTAGCGGGGGGGCCGGGGAGCTGTTTTTT. Its translation is CASSRSGGAGELFF. The chain recombines TRBV6-1 with TRBJ2-2; the match to TRBD2 covers 11 bases. Germline V lookup: CDR1 MNHNS, CDR2 SASEGT. The CDR3 extends over 14 amino acids. V gave up 6 bases and J gave up 6 bases; unmatched junction bases: 3.

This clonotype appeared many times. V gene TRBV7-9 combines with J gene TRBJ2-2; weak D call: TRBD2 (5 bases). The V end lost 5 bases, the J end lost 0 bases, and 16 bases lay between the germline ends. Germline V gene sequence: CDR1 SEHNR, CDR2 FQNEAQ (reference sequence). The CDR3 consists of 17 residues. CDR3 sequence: CASSGPRGITNTGELFF. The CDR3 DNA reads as TGTGCCAGCAGCGGACCACGGGGTATAACGAACACCGGGGAGCTGTTTTTT.

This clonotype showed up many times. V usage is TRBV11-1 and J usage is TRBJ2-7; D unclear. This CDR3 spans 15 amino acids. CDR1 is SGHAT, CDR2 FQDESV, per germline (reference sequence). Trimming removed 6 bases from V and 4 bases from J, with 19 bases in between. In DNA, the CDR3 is TGTGCCAGCAGACAAAGCGCAGCCAGGTTTTACGAGCAGTACTTC. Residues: CASRQSAARFYEQYF.

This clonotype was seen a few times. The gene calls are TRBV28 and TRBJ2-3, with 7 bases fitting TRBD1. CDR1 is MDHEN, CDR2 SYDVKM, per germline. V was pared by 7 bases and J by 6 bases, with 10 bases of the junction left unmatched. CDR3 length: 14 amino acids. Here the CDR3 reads CASNEQGPGDTQYF. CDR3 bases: TGTGCCAGCAATGAACAGGGGCCTGGCGATACGCAGTATTTT.

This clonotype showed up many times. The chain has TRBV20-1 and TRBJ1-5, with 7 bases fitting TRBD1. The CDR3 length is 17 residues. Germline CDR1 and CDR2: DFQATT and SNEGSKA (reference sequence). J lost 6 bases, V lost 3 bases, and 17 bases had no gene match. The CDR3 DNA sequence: TGCAGTGCTAGGGTCGTCTCCGGGACAGCTTTGACTCAGCCCCAGCATTTT. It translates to CSARVVSGTALTQPQHF.

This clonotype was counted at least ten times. The CDR3 sequence is CASSASGANVLTF. In DNA form, the CDR3 reads TGTGCCAGCAGCGCGTCAGGGGCCAACGTCCTGACTTTC. V is TRBV5-5 and J is TRBJ2-6; D remains ambiguous. V was cut by 4 bases and J by 4 bases, with 6 bases left in between. This CDR3 is 13 amino acids long. Per the germline V gene, CDR1 is SGHKS and CDR2 is YYEKEE (reference sequence). Variable domain in full (rest from reference TRBV5-5 and TRBJ2-6): DAGVTQSPTHLIKTRGQQVTLRCSPISGHKSVSWYQQVLGQGPQFIFQYYEKEERGRGNFPDRFSARQFPNYSSELNVNALLLGDSALYLCASSASGANVLTFGAGSRLTVL.

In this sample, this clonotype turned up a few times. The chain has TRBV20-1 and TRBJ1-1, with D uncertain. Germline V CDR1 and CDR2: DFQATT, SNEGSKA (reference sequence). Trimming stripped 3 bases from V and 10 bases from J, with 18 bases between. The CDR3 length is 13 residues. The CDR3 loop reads CSASSLVRMGAFF. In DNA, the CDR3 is TGCAGTGCTAGTTCGTTGGTTCGAATGGGAGCTTTCTTT.

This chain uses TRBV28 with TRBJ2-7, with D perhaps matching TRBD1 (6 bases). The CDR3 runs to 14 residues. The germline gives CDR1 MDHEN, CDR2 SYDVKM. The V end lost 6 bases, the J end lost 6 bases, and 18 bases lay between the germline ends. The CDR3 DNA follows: TGTGCCAGCAGCCCACAGGGTAATGAGGGCGAGCAGTACTTC. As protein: CASSPQGNEGEQYF.

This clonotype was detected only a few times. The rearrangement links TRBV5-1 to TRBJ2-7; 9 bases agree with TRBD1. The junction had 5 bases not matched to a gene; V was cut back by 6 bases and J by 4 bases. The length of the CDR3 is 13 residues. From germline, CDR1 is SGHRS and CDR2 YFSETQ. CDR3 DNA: TGCGCCAGCAAGGTCGGACAGGGGTACGAGCAGTACTTC. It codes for CASKVGQGYEQYF.

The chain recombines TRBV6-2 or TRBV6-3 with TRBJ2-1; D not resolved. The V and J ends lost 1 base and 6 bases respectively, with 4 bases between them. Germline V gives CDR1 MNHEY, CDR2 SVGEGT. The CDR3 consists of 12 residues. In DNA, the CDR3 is TGTGCCAGCAGTTACTGGGGCAATGAGCAGTTCTTC. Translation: CASSYWGNEQFF.

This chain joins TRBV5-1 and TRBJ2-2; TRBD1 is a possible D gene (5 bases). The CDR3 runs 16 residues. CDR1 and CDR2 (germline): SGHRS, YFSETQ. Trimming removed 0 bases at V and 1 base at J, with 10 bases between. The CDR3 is CASSLAVTVNTGELFF. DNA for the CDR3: TGCGCCAGCAGCTTGGCGGTGACAGTGAACACCGGGGAGCTGTTTTTT. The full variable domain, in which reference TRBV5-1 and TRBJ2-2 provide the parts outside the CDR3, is KAGVTQTPRYLIKTRGQQVTLSCSPISGHRSVSWYQQTPGQGLQFLFEYFSETQRNKGNFPGRFSGRQFSNSRSEMNVSTLELGDSALYLCASSLAVTVNTGELFFGEGSRLTVL.

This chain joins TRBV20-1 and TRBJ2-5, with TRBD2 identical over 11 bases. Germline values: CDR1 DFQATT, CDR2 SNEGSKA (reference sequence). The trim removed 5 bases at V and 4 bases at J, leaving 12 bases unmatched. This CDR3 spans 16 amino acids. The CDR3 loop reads CSAPRQTSGVLETQYF. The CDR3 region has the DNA TGCAGTGCTCCGCGACAGACTAGCGGGGTACTAGAGACCCAGTACTTC.

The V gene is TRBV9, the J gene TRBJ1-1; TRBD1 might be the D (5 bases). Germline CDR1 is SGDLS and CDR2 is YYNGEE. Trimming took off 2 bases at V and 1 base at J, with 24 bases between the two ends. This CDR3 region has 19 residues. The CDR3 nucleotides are TGTGCCAGCAGCGTGAGCCCTGACGGTACAGGCTATGGGAACACTGAAGCTTTCTTT. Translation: CASSVSPDGTGYGNTEAFF.

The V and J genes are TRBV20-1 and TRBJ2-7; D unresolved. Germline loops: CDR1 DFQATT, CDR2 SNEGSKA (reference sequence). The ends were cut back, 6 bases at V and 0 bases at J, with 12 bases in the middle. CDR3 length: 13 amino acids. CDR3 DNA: TGCAGTGCCACGGACGGCCTCTCCTACGAGCAGTACTTC. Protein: CSATDGLSYEQYF.